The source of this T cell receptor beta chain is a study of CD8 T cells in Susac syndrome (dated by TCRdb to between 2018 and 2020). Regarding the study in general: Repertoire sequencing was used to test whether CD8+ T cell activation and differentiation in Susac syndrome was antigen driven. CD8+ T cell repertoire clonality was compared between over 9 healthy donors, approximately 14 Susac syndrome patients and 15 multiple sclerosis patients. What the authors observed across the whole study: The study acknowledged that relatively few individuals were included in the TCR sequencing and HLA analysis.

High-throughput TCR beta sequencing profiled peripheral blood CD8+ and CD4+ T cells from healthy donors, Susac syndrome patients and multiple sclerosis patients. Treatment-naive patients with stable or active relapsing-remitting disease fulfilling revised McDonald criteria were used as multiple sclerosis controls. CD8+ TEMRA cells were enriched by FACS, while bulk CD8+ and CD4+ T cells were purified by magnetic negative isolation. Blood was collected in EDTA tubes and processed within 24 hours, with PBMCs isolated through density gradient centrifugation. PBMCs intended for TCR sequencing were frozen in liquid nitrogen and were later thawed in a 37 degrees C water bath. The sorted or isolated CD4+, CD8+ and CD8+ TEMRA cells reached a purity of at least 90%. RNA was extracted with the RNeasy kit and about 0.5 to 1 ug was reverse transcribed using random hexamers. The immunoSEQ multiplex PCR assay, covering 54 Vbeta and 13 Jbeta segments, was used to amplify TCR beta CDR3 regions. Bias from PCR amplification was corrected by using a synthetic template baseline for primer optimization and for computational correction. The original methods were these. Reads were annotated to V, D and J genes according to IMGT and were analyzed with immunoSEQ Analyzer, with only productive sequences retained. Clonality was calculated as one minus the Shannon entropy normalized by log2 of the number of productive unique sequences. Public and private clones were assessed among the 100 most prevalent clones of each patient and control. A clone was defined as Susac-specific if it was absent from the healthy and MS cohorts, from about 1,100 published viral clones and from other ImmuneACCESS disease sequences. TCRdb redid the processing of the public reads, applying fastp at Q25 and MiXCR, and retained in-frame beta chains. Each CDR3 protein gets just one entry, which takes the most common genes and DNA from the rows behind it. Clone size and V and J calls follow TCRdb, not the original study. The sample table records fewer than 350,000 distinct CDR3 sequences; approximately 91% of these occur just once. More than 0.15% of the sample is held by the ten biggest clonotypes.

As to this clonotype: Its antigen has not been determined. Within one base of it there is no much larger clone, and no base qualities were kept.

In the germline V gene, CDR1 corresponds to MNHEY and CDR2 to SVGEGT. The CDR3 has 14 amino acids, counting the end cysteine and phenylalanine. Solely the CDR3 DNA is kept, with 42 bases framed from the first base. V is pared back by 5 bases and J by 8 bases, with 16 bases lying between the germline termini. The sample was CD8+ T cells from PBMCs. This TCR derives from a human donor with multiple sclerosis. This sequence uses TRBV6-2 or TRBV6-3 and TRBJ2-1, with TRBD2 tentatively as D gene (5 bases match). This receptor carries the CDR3 CASSRGEASDEQFF. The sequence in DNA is TGTGCCAGCAGTCGGGGTGAGGCTTCGGATGAGCAGTTCTTC.